This entry concerns a single T cell receptor beta chain. Germline CDR1 is MNHEY and CDR2 is SVGEGT. The V segment lost 0 bases and the J segment 1 base; nucleotides outside the gene matches: 4. The length of the CDR3 is 17 residues. As handled by the study authors: Amplified reference gene primers provided the basis for estimating nucleated cell counts. Sequencing used immunoSEQ multiplex PCR; TCRdb keeps in-frame clones, though not all of them. The V and J calls and the clone size are those of that table, but D and trimming were determined from the DNA. The sample contains about 180,000 clones, approximately 83% of which appear only once. The data originate from a study of blood T cell repertoires in COVID-19. Background on the study: Acute and convalescent COVID-19 samples came from the United States, Italy and Spain. Sources were T cells, B-cell-depleted T cells, or PBMCs; the material itself was cDNA or gDNA.

V is TRBV6-2 or TRBV6-3 and J is TRBJ2-3; 10 bases are a match to TRBD2. This TCR was recovered from a man between 60 and 75 years old with acute or convalescent COVID-19. What was sequenced was peripheral blood. The DNA of the CDR3 is TGTGCCAGCAGTTACTCGCTAGCGGGAGTGGGCACAGATACGCAGTATTTT. Translated: CASSYSLAGVGTDTQYF.